The sequence of this TCR beta chain was determined in a study of shared clonotypes between healthy human individuals. At the level of the study: The donor group consisted of a couple of women and three men, aged 18 to 49. CD4 naive cells filled three plates per donor, CD4 memory three, CD8 naive two and CD8 memory one.

Naive CD8 cells lacked CD45RO and underwent positive selection for CCR7, leaving out terminally differentiated effector memory CD45RA+ cells. Trimming stripped 2 bases from V and 3 bases from J, with 10 bases between. CDR3 size: 14 residues. Germline V lookup: CDR1 MNHNS, CDR2 SASEGT. The study's findings and limits: Donors were few, which limited the genetic and exposure-history diversity represented. Generation probabilities of non-shared clonotypes were lower (relative to those shared by all four donors).

Clones were sequenced by immunoSEQ multiplex PCR, and TCRdb holds only the in-frame ones, with some missing. The table lists about 2 million clones, roughly 95% of them singletons. As regards this clone: Its antigen is currently unknown.

V is TRBV6-1 and J is TRBJ1-1, with D unresolved. The TCR sequence derives from a young man in good health. The specimen sequenced was naive CD8+ T cells sorted from blood. CDR3 sequence: CASSEYGDHTEAFF. The CDR3 bases are TGTGCCAGCAGTGAATATGGGGATCACACTGAAGCTTTCTTT.